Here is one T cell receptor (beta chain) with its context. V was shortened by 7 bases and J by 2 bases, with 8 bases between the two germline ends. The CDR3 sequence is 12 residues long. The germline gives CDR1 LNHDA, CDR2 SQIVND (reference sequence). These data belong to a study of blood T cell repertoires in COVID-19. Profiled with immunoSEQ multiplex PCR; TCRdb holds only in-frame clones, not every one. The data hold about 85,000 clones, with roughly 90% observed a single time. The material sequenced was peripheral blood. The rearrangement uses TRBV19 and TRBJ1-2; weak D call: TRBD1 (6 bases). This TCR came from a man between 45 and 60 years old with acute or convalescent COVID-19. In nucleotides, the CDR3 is TGTGCCAGTAATACAGGGAACTATGGCTACACCTTC. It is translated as CASNTGNYGYTF. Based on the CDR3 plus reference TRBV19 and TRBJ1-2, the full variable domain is DGGITQSPKYLFRKEGQNVTLSCEQNLNHDAMYWYRQDPGQGLRLIYYSQIVNDFQKGDIAEGYSVSREKKESFPLTVTSAQKNPTAFYLCASNTGNYGYTFGSGTRLTVV.